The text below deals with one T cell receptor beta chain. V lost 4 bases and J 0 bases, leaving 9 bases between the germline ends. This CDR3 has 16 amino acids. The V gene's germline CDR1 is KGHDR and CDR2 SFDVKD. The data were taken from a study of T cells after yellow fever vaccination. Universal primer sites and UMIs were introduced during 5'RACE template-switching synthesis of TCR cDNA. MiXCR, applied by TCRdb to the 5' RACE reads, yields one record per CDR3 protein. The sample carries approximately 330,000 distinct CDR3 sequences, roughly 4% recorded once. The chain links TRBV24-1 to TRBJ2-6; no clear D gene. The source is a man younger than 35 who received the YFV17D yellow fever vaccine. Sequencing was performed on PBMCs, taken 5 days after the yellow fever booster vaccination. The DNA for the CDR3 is TGTGCCACCAGTGACCCGGACCGCTCTGGGGCCAACGTCCTGACTTTC. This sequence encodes CATSDPDRSGANVLTF.